This T cell receptor (beta chain) emerged from a study of T-cell reconstitution after alpha-beta-depleted transplantation in children. Unique molecular identifiers were incorporated into the prepared TCRbeta library. TCRdb passed the PCR reads through MiXCR, listing each CDR3 protein once. The table shows about 540,000 distinct CDR3 sequences, with approximately 16% occurring only once. V lost 1 base and J lost 3; bases outside the gene matches: 3. The CDR3 covers 15 residues. CDR1 is SEHNR, CDR2 FQNEAQ, per germline (reference sequence). The chain couples TRBV7-9 to TRBJ2-1, with 7 nucleotides matching TRBD2. The TCR was taken from a human donor who donated a stem cell graft to a child with acute lymphoblastic leukemia. The specimen comprised PBMCs from the stem cell graft donor, sampled from the stem cell graft. The CDR3 sequence is CASSLVQRGYNEQFF. The CDR3 coding sequence is TGTGCCAGCAGCTTAGTACAGCGGGGCTACAATGAGCAGTTCTTC.